This entry lists 31 T cell receptor beta chains sequenced from one sample in a study of cytomegalovirus exposure and HLA in healthy donors. The PCR employed 60 Vbeta primers together with 13 Jbeta primers. Sequencing was performed with immunoSEQ multiplex PCR; in TCRdb, only in-frame clones are kept and a portion is missing. The listing contains 150,000 to 200,000 clones. The source material was PBMCs. The origin of the receptors is a man aged 30 to 45 in good health and CMV-seronegative.

The J gene is TRBJ1-1, the V gene TRBV30; D is uncertain. V gave up 0 bases and J gave up 1 base, with 18 bases separating them. CDR1 and CDR2 from the germline V gene are GTSNPN and SVGIG (reference sequence). The CDR3 extends over 17 amino acids. DNA of the CDR3: TGTGCCTGGAGTGTTAATCTAGTACCAAACTGGAACACTGAAGCTTTCTTT. Its protein is CAWSVNLVPNWNTEAFF.

The rearrangement joins TRBV28 to TRBJ2-7, with D possibly matching TRBD2 (5 bases). The germline V gene encodes CDR1 MDHEN and CDR2 SYDVKM. The ends were cut back, 6 bases at V and 0 bases at J, with 12 bases in the middle. The CDR3 extends over 14 amino acids. The CDR3 DNA follows: TGTGCCAGCAGAATCGGCGGGCGCTCCTACGAGCAGTACTTC. As protein: CASRIGGRSYEQYF.

The rearrangement joins TRBV30 to TRBJ2-3, with D perhaps TRBD2 (6 bases). This CDR3 spans 14 amino acids. Between the trimmed V and J ends, which lost 1 base and 2 bases, there was a span of 10 bases. From germline, CDR1 is GTSNPN and CDR2 SVGIG (reference sequence). The CDR3 DNA reads as TGTGCCTGGAGTGAGACTAGTGTCACAGATACGCAGTATTTT. The encoded protein is CAWSETSVTDTQYF.

The V gene is TRBV5-6, the J gene TRBJ1-1; 8 nucleotides match TRBD1. The trim removed 2 bases at V and 6 bases at J, leaving 3 bases unmatched. This CDR3 has 13 amino acids. Germline CDR1 SGHDT, CDR2 YYEEEE. CDR3 sequence reads: CASSLQGESEAFF. CDR3 DNA sequence: TGTGCCAGCAGCTTACAGGGGGAATCTGAAGCTTTCTTT.

The chain employs TRBV27 and TRBJ1-1; D is unresolved. This CDR3 is built from 14 residues. Trimming removed 1 base from V and 4 bases from J, with 10 bases in between. Germline CDR1 reads MNHEY; CDR2 reads SMNVEV (reference sequence). CDR3 DNA: TGTGCCAGCAGTTTATTGGGCGGGAGCACTGAAGCTTTCTTT. Its translation is CASSLLGGSTEAFF.

J is TRBJ2-3 and V is TRBV5-4, with TRBD2 matching 10 bases. V lost 6 bases, J lost 4 bases, and 8 bases stayed unmatched. The CDR3 totals 15 residues. The germline V gene encodes CDR1 SGHNT and CDR2 YYREEE (reference sequence). For the CDR3, the DNA is TGTGCCAGCACACCATCTAGCGGGAGCGCAGATACGCAGTATTTT. The encoded protein is CASTPSSGSADTQYF.

This chain uses TRBV5-6 with TRBJ1-4; D remains ambiguous. The V end was cut by 4 bases, the J end by 8 bases, with 12 bases between. The CDR3 has 13 residues. Germline V gene data show CDR1 as SGHDT and CDR2 as YYEEEE. This chain's CDR3 is CASSPWADEKLFF. DNA for the CDR3: TGTGCCAGCAGCCCGTGGGCCGACGAAAAACTGTTTTTT.

Turning to this clone: In the same sample, other DNA sequences code for this CDR3. V and J are TRBV5-4 and TRBJ1-2; D unresolved. Germline V gene sequence: CDR1 SGHNT, CDR2 YYREEE (reference sequence). V was cut by 0 bases and J by 0 bases, with 9 bases left in between. This CDR3 is 15 amino acids long. This chain's CDR3 is CASSLGGQTNYGYTF. CDR3 nucleotide sequence: TGTGCCAGCAGCTTGGGTGGCCAAACTAACTATGGCTACACCTTC.

This chain connects TRBV7-7 to TRBJ2-7; no clear D. The CDR3 extends over 13 amino acids. CDR1 and CDR2 from the germline V gene are SSHAT and FNYEAQ (reference sequence). The germline V and J ends were trimmed by 5 bases and 4 bases, with 12 bases remaining between them. The CDR3 here is CASSVGYGYEQYF. Written as DNA, the CDR3 is TGTGCCAGCAGCGTAGGGTACGGGTACGAGCAGTACTTC.

This chain uses TRBV7-9 with TRBJ2-7; D perhaps matches TRBD2 (6 bases). CDR1 and CDR2 from the germline V gene are SEHNR and FQNEAQ (reference sequence). V was pared by 1 base and J by 6 bases, with 19 bases between. This CDR3 has 16 residues. The CDR3 spells CASSLGFAGSLGEQYF. The CDR3 nucleotides are TGTGCCAGCAGCTTAGGATTCGCCGGGAGCTTGGGCGAGCAGTACTTC.

The gene calls are TRBV28 and TRBJ2-7, with 7 bases matching TRBD1. V was pared by 7 bases and J by 2 bases, with 11 bases of the junction left unmatched. Looked up from germline, CDR1 is MDHEN and CDR2 is SYDVKM. This CDR3 region has 15 residues. The CDR3 here is CASNPWGTVTYEQYF. The CDR3 DNA is TGTGCCAGCAACCCTTGGGGGACAGTCACCTACGAGCAGTACTTC.

DNA of the CDR3: TGTGCCAGCAGCCGGGACACACACCAAGAGACCCAGTACTTC. It is translated as CASSRDTHQETQYF. The gene calls are TRBV27 and TRBJ2-5; a weak D match, TRBD1 (6 bases). V was cut by 6 bases and J by 0 bases, with 11 bases left in between. Germline values: CDR1 MNHEY, CDR2 SMNVEV (reference sequence). This CDR3 contains 14 residues.

The chain is built from TRBV12-5 and TRBJ2-2; D may be TRBD2 (6 bases). The CDR3 extends over 14 amino acids. The germline CDR1 and CDR2 sequences are LGHNT and FRNRAP. V shed 5 bases and J shed 1 base, with 8 bases lying between them. CDR3 loop: CASGTGENTGELFF. The CDR3 DNA reads TGTGCTAGTGGTACGGGAGAGAACACCGGGGAGCTGTTTTTT.

The rearrangement joins TRBV10-2 to TRBJ2-7, with 8 positions matching TRBD1. From germline, CDR1 is WSHSY and CDR2 SAAADI. This CDR3 contains 13 residues. V was pared by 5 bases and J by 5 bases, with 5 bases of the junction left unmatched. In DNA form, the CDR3 reads TGCGCCAGCAGTTTTTACAGGGGGAACGAGCAGTACTTC. It codes for CASSFYRGNEQYF.

The chain combines TRBV7-2 with TRBJ2-3, with TRBD2 matching over 7 bases. V dropped 2 bases and J dropped 2; count of bases not matched to a gene: 7. Germline CDR1 reads SGHTA; CDR2 reads FQGNSA. CDR3 length equals 16 residues. CDR3 region: CASSLLLARDTDTQYF. CDR3 DNA sequence: TGTGCCAGCAGCTTACTACTAGCGAGAGACACAGATACGCAGTATTTT.

The chain joins TRBV9 to TRBJ2-7; 12 bases line up with TRBD2. This CDR3 is 15 amino acids long. Looked up from germline, CDR1 is SGDLS and CDR2 is YYNGEE. Unmatched junction bases numbered 9, after V lost 2 bases and J lost 9 bases. The CDR3 here is CASSVSGTSGPGQYF. The CDR3 DNA sequence: TGTGCCAGCAGCGTCTCCGGGACTAGCGGGCCTGGGCAGTACTTC.

CDR3 amino acids: CASSPSSAYEQYF. The CDR3 DNA follows: TGTGCCAGCAGCCCTAGCTCGGCCTACGAGCAGTACTTC. The chain links TRBV4-2 to TRBJ2-7; D may be TRBD2 (5 bases). V was cut by 4 bases and J by 2 bases, with 9 bases left in between. Germline V gene lookup returns CDR1 LGHNA and CDR2 YNFKEQ. The CDR3 is 13 amino acids.

J is TRBJ1-1 and V is TRBV7-6, with TRBD1 matching over 9 bases. With V trimmed by 5 bases and J by 0 bases, 13 bases remained unmatched. CDR1 and CDR2 (germline): SGHVS, FNYEAQ. This CDR3 is built from 18 residues. The CDR3 region has the DNA TGTGCCAGCAGCGCTTCCCCCGGGACAGGGATCCTGAACACTGAAGCTTTCTTT. Amino acid sequence: CASSASPGTGILNTEAFF.

This chain links TRBV7-9 with TRBJ2-1; 7 bases align to TRBD2. CDR1 is SEHNR, CDR2 FQNEAQ, per germline (reference sequence). This CDR3 is built from 17 residues. Germline trimming cut 1 base from V and 0 bases from J; bases unmatched to any gene: 6. CDR3 bases: TGTGCCAGCAGCTTAGGTCTAGCGGCCAGCTCCTACAATGAGCAGTTCTTC. Residues: CASSLGLAASSYNEQFF. The full variable domain, rest sourced from reference TRBV7-9 and TRBJ2-1, is DTGVSQNPRHKITKRGQNVTFRCDPISEHNRLYWYRQTLGQGPEFLTYFQNEAQLEKSRLLSDRFSAERPKGSFSTLEIQRTEQGDSAMYLCASSLGLAASSYNEQFFGPGTRLTVL.

The V call is TRBV10-3, the J call TRBJ2-4; 11 bases fit TRBD1. The germline V gene encodes CDR1 ENHRY and CDR2 SYGVKD. J lost 0 bases, V lost 10 bases, and 8 bases had no gene match. This CDR3 comprises 16 residues. The CDR3 sequence: CATSGQGGLAKNIQYF. DNA for the CDR3: TGTGCCACGTCGGGACAGGGGGGACTAGCCAAAAACATTCAGTACTTC.

The chain is built from TRBV19 and TRBJ2-2; 10 positions agree with TRBD1. In germline, CDR1 is LNHDA, CDR2 SQIVND (reference sequence). The CDR3 runs 15 residues. The V and J ends lost 5 bases and 7 bases, in that order; junction bases with no gene match: 7. The CDR3 sequence: CASSSGTGEIGELFF. In nucleotides, the CDR3 is TGTGCCAGTAGTTCGGGGACAGGGGAGATCGGGGAGCTGTTTTTT.

This chain joins TRBV19 and TRBJ2-1; 8 nucleotides match TRBD2. Unmatched junction bases numbered 7, after V lost 5 bases and J lost 7 bases. CDR3 length equals 14 residues. Germline CDR1 is LNHDA and CDR2 is SQIVND (reference sequence). The CDR3 protein is CASSVSGGGNEQFF. CDR3 sequence (DNA): TGTGCCAGTAGTGTTTCGGGAGGGGGGAATGAGCAGTTCTTC.

The V gene is TRBV2, the J gene TRBJ1-2; D is unclear. Germline V gene lookup returns CDR1 SNHLY and CDR2 FYNNEI. CDR3 length: 12 residues. V gave up 8 bases and J gave up 5 bases, with 12 bases separating them. The CDR3 coding sequence is TGTGCCAGCGATATTAGGAGTTATGGCTACACCTTC. Translation gives CASDIRSYGYTF.

The chain recombines TRBV4-2 with TRBJ2-7; D perhaps matches TRBD2 (7 bases). This CDR3 is built from 16 residues. The germline V and J ends were trimmed by 0 bases and 5 bases, with 17 bases remaining between them. Per the germline V gene, CDR1 is LGHNA and CDR2 is YNFKEQ. The CDR3 bases are TGTGCCAGCAGCCAAGATCAGGGGCGGGAGTTCGACGAGCAGTACTTC. This sequence encodes CASSQDQGREFDEQYF.

V is TRBV6-5 and J is TRBJ1-1; D gene unclear. V lost 4 bases to trimming and J lost 1 base, with 13 bases between them. The CDR3 is 15 residues long. CDR1 and CDR2 from the germline V gene are MNHEY and SVGAGI. The CDR3: CASSSPTTWNTEAFF. The CDR3 region has the DNA TGTGCCAGCAGTTCTCCCACTACATGGAACACTGAAGCTTTCTTT.

The rearrangement joins TRBV5-4 to TRBJ1-2, with 8 bases identical to TRBD1. After removal of 5 bases from V and 8 bases from J, the junction contained 14 bases not matched to a gene. Germline assignment: CDR1 SGHNT and CDR2 YYREEE (reference sequence). This CDR3 has 15 residues. CDR3 DNA sequence: TGTGCCAGCAGGGGAGCGCAGGGGGCTACGGGAGGCTACACCTTC. Amino acid sequence: CASRGAQGATGGYTF.

The chain carries TRBV5-1 and TRBJ1-1; D not resolved. Germline CDR1 and CDR2: SGHRS and YFSETQ. This CDR3 has 15 residues. Trimming took 1 base from V and 0 from J, leaving 10 bases between them. This CDR3 is CASSLKNSLNTEAFF. CDR3 sequence (DNA): TGCGCCAGCAGCTTGAAAAACAGTTTGAACACTGAAGCTTTCTTT.

The genes are TRBV29-1 and TRBJ2-2; no firm D call. Germline V gene sequence: CDR1 SQVTM, CDR2 ANQGSEA. The CDR3 sequence is 12 residues long. The germline V and J ends were trimmed by 7 bases and 5 bases, with 11 bases remaining between them. This CDR3 reads CSALTSTGELFF. The DNA of the CDR3 is TGCAGCGCCCTGACTTCAACCGGGGAGCTGTTTTTT.

This rearrangement joins TRBV10-2 to TRBJ2-1, with TRBD2 matching 7 bases. The CDR3 loop spans 15 amino acids. V was clipped by 3 bases and J by 7 bases; unmatched bases: 9. Looked up from germline, CDR1 is WSHSY and CDR2 is SAAADI. The CDR3 protein is CASSELAPTTNEQFF. The CDR3 bases are TGCGCCAGCAGTGAACTAGCGCCTACTACGAATGAGCAGTTCTTC.

V is TRBV30 and J is TRBJ1-2, with 8 bases identical to TRBD1. The V and J ends lost 5 bases and 7 bases, in that order; junction bases with no gene match: 6. Germline CDR1 is GTSNPN and CDR2 is SVGIG (reference sequence). The CDR3 is made up of 12 amino acids. CDR3 protein: CAWGQGRGGYTF. The CDR3 DNA follows: TGTGCCTGGGGACAGGGAAGGGGTGGCTACACCTTC.

The V and J genes are TRBV5-1 and TRBJ2-1; 7 nucleotides agree with TRBD2. The CDR3 loop spans 16 amino acids. Per the germline V gene, CDR1 is SGHRS and CDR2 is YFSETQ. V lost 2 bases and J lost 6; bases outside the gene matches: 11. CDR3 protein: CASSLPSASGINEQFF. CDR3 nucleotide sequence: TGCGCCAGCAGCTTACCCTCGGCTAGCGGTATCAATGAGCAGTTCTTC.